This passage covers 4 T cell receptor beta chains from one sample sequenced in a study of T-cell memory formation after mild COVID-19. TCRdb re-derived calls from the 5' RACE reads in MiXCR, one entry per CDR3 protein. The repertoire includes approximately 300,000 distinct CDR3 sequences, less than 20% of them detected once, and 20% to 25% sits in the top ten. Specimen: PBMCs or a T cell subset sorted from them (not recorded which). The receptors derive from a man aged 18 to 35 who had mild COVID-19 (a few samples of this study predate the infection). Cell type and time point are not known.

V usage is TRBV7-9 and J usage is TRBJ2-3; 10 nucleotides agree with TRBD2. J was trimmed by 2 bases and V by 3 bases; bases with no gene match: 8. From germline, CDR1 is SEHNR and CDR2 FQNEAQ (reference sequence). This CDR3 spans 17 amino acids. The CDR3 here is CASSFSPLAGSTDTQYF. The CDR3 region has the DNA TGTGCCAGCAGCTTTTCACCACTAGCGGGGTCCACAGATACGCAGTATTTT.

The chain links TRBV6-2 or TRBV6-3 to TRBJ1-2; D unresolved. The CDR3 spans 11 residues. CDR1 and CDR2 (germline): MNHEY, SVGEGT. Trimming left V 5 bases short and J 7 bases short, with 8 bases between. DNA for the CDR3: TGTGCCAGCAGTCTACCCGGTGGCTACACCTTC. Its translation is CASSLPGGYTF.

This rearrangement joins TRBV18 to TRBJ1-2; 7 nucleotides line up with TRBD1. The CDR3 runs 14 residues. Germline trimming cut 2 bases from V and 8 bases from J; bases unmatched to any gene: 8. Germline V gene data show CDR1 as KGHSH and CDR2 as LQKENI. The CDR3 is CASSPVRDRWGYTF. The CDR3 DNA is TGTGCCAGCTCACCAGTACGGGACAGATGGGGCTACACCTTC.

This clonotype was observed a few times. The V and J genes are TRBV20-1 and TRBJ1-4; D gene unclear. The V gene's germline CDR1 is DFQATT and CDR2 SNEGSKA (reference sequence). Trimming cost V 3 bases and J 7 bases, with 9 bases left between them. The length of the CDR3 is 12 residues. The CDR3 region has the DNA TGCAGTGCTAGCTCAGGAGGTGAAAAACTGTTTTTT. As protein: CSASSGGEKLFF.